The clone carrying this TCR beta chain was counted a few times. What it recognizes is unknown. The source of the sample is a study of PD-1 blockade in classical Hodgkin lymphoma. The study, taken as a whole, reports: Whereas CD4+ TCR diversity had risen significantly by C4D1, CD8+ TCR diversity had not. Prior to therapy, complete responders displayed diversity much like that of newly diagnosed patients.

This CDR3 has 14 residues. The J segment lost 7 bases and the V segment lost 3 bases, leaving 8 bases of the junction unmatched. Germline V gives CDR1 SGHRS, CDR2 YFSETQ. Relapses following autologous stem cell transplantation were seen in all patients, with brentuximab vedotin exposure varying. Measured with immunoSEQ multiplex PCR; TCRdb has only the in-frame clones, and not every one. The table records around 91,000 clones, roughly 80% of them present only once. The clonotype comes from a human donor with classical Hodgkin lymphoma. The J gene is TRBJ1-2, the V gene TRBV5-1, with 8 bases aligning to TRBD1. Sequencing used peripheral blood mononuclear cells (PBMCs), obtained before the second cycle of nivolumab. CDR3 in DNA: TGCGCCAGCAGCTACGCGACAGGGGTCGGTGGCTACACCTTC. Its translation: CASSYATGVGGYTF.